A single sample is the source of the 10 T cell receptor beta chains below, sequenced in a study of T cells after yellow fever vaccination. TCRdb called the 5' RACE reads again in MiXCR, with one record for every CDR3 protein. The sample consists of roughly 27,000 distinct CDR3 sequences, less than 6.5% of them appearing once. The source material was CD8+ T cells sorted from PBMCs, sampled 10 days after the yellow fever booster vaccination. Receptors originate from a man between 25 and 39 years old who received the YFV17D yellow fever vaccine.

In its sample, this clonotype was seen many times. This sequence joins TRBV19 and TRBJ2-1; 10 bases match TRBD2. V was clipped by 3 bases and J by 8 bases; unmatched bases: 13. Germline CDR1 LNHDA, CDR2 SQIVND (reference sequence). CDR3 length equals 17 residues. The CDR3 reads CASSIPSLAGLVYEQFF. CDR3 in DNA: TGTGCCAGTAGTATCCCCTCACTAGCGGGACTTGTTTATGAGCAGTTCTTC.

Many counts were recorded for this clonotype. The chain is built from TRBV19 and TRBJ1-1; no clear D gene. This CDR3 has 11 residues. Deletions cut 4 bases from V and 8 bases from J, with 8 bases between. Germline V gene lookup returns CDR1 LNHDA and CDR2 SQIVND (reference sequence). CDR3 sequence: CASSTWGEAFF. CDR3 sequence (DNA): TGTGCCAGTAGTACCTGGGGAGAAGCTTTCTTT.

This clonotype was found many times. This rearrangement joins TRBV6-5 to TRBJ2-7, with 9 positions matching TRBD1. CDR3 size: 15 residues. In germline, CDR1 is MNHEY, CDR2 SVGAGI. J was trimmed by 4 bases and V by 0 bases; bases with no gene match: 4. This CDR3 is CASSYSPGQGYEQYF. CDR3 nucleotides: TGTGCCAGCAGTTACTCGCCGGGACAGGGTTACGAGCAGTACTTC.

The sample holds many counts of this clonotype. The V call is TRBV7-6, the J call TRBJ2-1; the match to TRBD2 covers 9 bases. The CDR3 runs 14 residues. Germline assignment: CDR1 SGHVS and CDR2 FNYEAQ. Trimming removed 10 bases from V and 7 bases from J; junction bases left unmatched: 11. The CDR3 protein is CATGTGLAMNEQFF. The CDR3 DNA is TGTGCCACCGGGACTGGACTAGCGATGAATGAGCAGTTCTTC.

The rearrangement uses TRBV7-2 and TRBJ2-5; TRBD1 might be the D (6 bases). The CDR3 has 17 residues. Deletions cut 5 bases from V and 10 bases from J, with 29 bases between. Germline V lookup: CDR1 SGHTA, CDR2 FQGNSA. Written as DNA, the CDR3 is TGTGCCAGCAGCCTTAGTAGAGGACAGCCGTCAATGCTGGACCAGTACTTC. This gives the protein CASSLSRGQPSMLDQYF.

In this sample, this clonotype turned up many times. The CDR3 sequence: CASSLAGVNNEQFF. For the CDR3, the DNA is TGTGCCAGCAGTTTAGCGGGGGTAAACAATGAGCAGTTCTTC. The chain links TRBV12-3 or TRBV12-4 to TRBJ2-1, with D tentatively TRBD1 or TRBD2 (5 bases each). Trimming pared 0 bases from V and 5 bases from J, leaving 8 bases between. The CDR3 is 14 amino acids.

This clonotype came up many times. The chain employs TRBV6-5 and TRBJ2-7; D might be TRBD2 (5 bases). The V gene lost 2 bases and the J gene lost 5 bases, with 10 bases spanning the gap. Germline CDR1 MNHEY, CDR2 SVGAGI. The CDR3 runs 13 residues. CDR3 bases: TGTGCCAGCAGTTACGGGAGTAGCAACGAGCAGTACTTC. Protein: CASSYGSSNEQYF.

The table lists this clonotype with many counts. The rearrangement links TRBV14 to TRBJ2-7, with 7 nucleotides matching TRBD1. With 6 bases clipped from V and 0 bases from J, the junction kept 8 bases outside the gene matches. CDR1 and CDR2 (germline): SGHDN, FVKESK. The CDR3 spans 15 residues. CDR3 nucleotides: TGTGCCAGCAGGATTATGAGGGGGCCCTCCTACGAGCAGTACTTC. This codes for CASRIMRGPSYEQYF.

This clonotype was counted many times. The V call is TRBV12-3 or TRBV12-4, the J call TRBJ2-2, with D possibly called TRBD1 or TRBD2 (5 bases each). The CDR3 totals 15 residues. Deletions cut 7 bases from V and 5 bases from J, with 17 bases between. In DNA, the CDR3 is TGTGCCAGCATCTCGGGACCCTTGGGTACCGGGGAGCTGTTTTTT. Translation: CASISGPLGTGELFF.

This clonotype was counted many times. V gene TRBV12-3 or TRBV12-4 combines with J gene TRBJ2-1, with 9 bases that match TRBD2. The V and J ends lost 11 bases and 4 bases, in that order; junction bases with no gene match: 24. This CDR3 is 19 amino acids long. CDR3 residues: CARCLELAGLGDLYNEQFF. Written as DNA, the CDR3 is TGTGCCCGCTGTTTAGAACTAGCGGGCTTGGGGGACCTTTACAATGAGCAGTTCTTC.